There are a few counts of the clone carrying this T cell receptor (beta chain). CDR1 is MNHEY and CDR2 is SVGAGI in the germline V gene. V lost 3 bases, J lost 5 bases, and 8 bases stayed unmatched. This CDR3 contains 16 residues. Via MiXCR, TCRdb re-called the 5' RACE reads, giving one row per CDR3 protein. The sample records tens of thousands of distinct CDR3 sequences, about 11% being singletons. The data originate from a study of early T cells in non-severe SARS-CoV-2 infection. This chain uses TRBV6-5 with TRBJ2-5, with 11 bases matching TRBD2. The TCR comes from an adult who was a healthcare worker with PCR-confirmed SARS-CoV-2 infection or an uninfected control (not recorded which). What was sequenced was whole blood. The CDR3: CASSYGTSGLEETQYF. CDR3 coding DNA: TGTGCCAGCAGTTATGGGACTAGCGGACTTGAGGAGACCCAGTACTTC.